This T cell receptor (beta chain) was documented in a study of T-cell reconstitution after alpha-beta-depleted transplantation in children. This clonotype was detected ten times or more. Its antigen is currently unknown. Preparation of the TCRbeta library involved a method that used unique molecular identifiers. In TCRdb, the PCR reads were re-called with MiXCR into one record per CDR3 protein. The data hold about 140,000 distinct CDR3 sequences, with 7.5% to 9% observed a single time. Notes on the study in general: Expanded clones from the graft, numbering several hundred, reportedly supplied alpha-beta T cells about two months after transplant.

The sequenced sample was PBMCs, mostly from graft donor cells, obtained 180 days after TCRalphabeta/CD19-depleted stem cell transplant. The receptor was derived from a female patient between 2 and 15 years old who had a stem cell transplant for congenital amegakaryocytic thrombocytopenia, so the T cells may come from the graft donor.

CDR3 protein: CASSLGGFGNTIYF. DNA for the CDR3: TGTGCCAGCAGCTTGGGCGGGTTTGGAAACACCATATATTTT. The rearrangement links TRBV5-6 to TRBJ1-3, with D hard to call. The CDR3 has 14 amino acids. Deletions cut 0 bases from V and 3 bases from J, with 7 bases between. CDR1 SGHDT and CDR2 YYEEEE come from the germline V gene.